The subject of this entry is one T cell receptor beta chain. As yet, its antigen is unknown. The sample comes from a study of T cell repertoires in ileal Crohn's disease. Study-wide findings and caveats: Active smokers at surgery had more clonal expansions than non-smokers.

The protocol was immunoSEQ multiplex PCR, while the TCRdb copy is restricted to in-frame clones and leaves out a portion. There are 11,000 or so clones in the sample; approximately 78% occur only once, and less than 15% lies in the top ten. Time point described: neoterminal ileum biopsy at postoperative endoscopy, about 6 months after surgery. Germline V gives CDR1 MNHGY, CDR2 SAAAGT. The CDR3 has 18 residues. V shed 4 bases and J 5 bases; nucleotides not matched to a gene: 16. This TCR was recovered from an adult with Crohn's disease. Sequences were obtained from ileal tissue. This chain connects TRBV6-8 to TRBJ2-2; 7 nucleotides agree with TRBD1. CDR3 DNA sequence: TGTGCCAGCAGTTCGGGACAGCTTGGCGGACAAAGTACCGGGGAGCTGTTTTTT. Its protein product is CASSSGQLGGQSTGELFF.